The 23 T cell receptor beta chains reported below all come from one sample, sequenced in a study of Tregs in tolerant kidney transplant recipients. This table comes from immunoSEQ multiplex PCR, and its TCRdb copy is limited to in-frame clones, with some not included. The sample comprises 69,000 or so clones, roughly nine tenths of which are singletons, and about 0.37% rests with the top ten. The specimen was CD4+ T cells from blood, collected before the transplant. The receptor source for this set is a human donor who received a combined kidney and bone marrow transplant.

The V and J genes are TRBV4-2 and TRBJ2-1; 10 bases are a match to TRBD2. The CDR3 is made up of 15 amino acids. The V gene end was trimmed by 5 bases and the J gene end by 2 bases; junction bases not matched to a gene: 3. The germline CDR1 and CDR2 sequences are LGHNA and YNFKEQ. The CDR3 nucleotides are TGTGCCAGCAGCGAGGGACTAGCGACCTACAATGAGCAGTTCTTC. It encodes CASSEGLATYNEQFF.

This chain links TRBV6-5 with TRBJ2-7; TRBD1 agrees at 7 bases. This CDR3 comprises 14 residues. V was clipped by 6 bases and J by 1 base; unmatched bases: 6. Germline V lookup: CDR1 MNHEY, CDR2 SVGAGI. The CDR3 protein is CASRKQGFSYEQYF. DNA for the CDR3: TGTGCCAGCAGAAAACAGGGGTTTTCCTACGAGCAGTACTTC.

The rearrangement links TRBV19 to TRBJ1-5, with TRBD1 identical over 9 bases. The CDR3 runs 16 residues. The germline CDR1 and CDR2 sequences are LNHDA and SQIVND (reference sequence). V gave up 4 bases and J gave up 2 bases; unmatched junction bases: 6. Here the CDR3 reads CASSKGTGSGNQPQHF. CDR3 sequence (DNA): TGTGCCAGTAGTAAGGGGACAGGGTCCGGCAATCAGCCCCAGCATTTT.

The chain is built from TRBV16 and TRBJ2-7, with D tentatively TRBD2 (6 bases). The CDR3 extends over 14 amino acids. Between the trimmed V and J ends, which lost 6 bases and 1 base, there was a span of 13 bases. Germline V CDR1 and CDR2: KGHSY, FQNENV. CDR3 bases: TGTGCCAGCAGGAAGACTAGAAATTCCTACGAGCAGTACTTC. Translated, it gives CASRKTRNSYEQYF. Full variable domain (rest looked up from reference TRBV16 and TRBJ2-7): GEEVAQTPKHLVRGEGQKAKLYCAPIKGHSYVFWYQQVLKNEFKFLISFQNENVFDETGMPKERFSAKCLPNSPCSLEIQATKLEDSAVYFCASRKTRNSYEQYFGPGTRLTVT.

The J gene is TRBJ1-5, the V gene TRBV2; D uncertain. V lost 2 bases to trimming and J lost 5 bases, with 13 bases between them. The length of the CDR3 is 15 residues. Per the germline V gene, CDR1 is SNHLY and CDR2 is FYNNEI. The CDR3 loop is CASSETGNEYQPQHF. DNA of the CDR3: TGTGCCAGCAGTGAAACGGGGAACGAATATCAGCCCCAGCATTTT.

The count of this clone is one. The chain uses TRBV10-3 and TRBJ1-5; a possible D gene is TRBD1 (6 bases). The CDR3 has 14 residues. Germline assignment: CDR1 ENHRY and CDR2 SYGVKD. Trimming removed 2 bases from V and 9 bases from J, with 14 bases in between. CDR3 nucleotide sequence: TGTGCCATCAGTGAGGACAGGACCGTAGCGCCCCAGCATTTT. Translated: CAISEDRTVAPQHF.

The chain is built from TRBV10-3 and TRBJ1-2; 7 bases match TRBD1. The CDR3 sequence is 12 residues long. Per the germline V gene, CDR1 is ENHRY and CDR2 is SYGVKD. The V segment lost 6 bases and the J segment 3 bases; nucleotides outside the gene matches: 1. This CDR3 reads CAIRGTDYGYTF. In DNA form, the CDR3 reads TGTGCCATCAGAGGGACAGACTATGGCTACACCTTC.

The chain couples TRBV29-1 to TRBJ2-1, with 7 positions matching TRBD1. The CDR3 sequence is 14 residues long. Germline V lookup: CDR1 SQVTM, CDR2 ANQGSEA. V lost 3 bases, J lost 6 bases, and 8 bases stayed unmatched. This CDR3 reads CSVERQGVGNEQFF. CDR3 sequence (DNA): TGCAGCGTTGAGAGACAGGGAGTTGGCAATGAGCAGTTCTTC.

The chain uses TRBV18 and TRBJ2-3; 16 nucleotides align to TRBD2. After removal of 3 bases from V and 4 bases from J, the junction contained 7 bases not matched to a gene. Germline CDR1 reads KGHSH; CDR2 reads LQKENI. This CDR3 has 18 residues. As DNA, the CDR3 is TGTGCCAGCTCACCGGGGACTAGCGGGAGGGCCTATCCAGATACGCAGTATTTT. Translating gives CASSPGTSGRAYPDTQYF.

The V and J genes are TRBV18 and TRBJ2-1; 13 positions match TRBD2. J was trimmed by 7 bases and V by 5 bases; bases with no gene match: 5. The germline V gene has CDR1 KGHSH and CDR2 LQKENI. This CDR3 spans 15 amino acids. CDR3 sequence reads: CASSSPGLAGNEQFF. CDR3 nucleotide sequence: TGTGCCAGCTCATCCCCGGGACTAGCGGGGAATGAGCAGTTCTTC.

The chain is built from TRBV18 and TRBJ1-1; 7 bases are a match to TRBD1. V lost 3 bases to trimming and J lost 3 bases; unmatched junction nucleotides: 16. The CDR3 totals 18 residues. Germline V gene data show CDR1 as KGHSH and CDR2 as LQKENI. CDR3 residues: CASSPNFIDRVNHTEAFF. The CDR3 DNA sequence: TGTGCCAGCTCACCCAACTTTATAGACAGGGTAAACCACACTGAAGCTTTCTTT. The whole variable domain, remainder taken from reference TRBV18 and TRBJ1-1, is NAGVMQNPRHLVRRRGQEARLRCSPMKGHSHVYWYRQLPEEGLKFMVYLQKENIIDESGMPKERFSAEFPKEGPSILRIQQVVRGDSAAYFCASSPNFIDRVNHTEAFFGQGTRLTVV.

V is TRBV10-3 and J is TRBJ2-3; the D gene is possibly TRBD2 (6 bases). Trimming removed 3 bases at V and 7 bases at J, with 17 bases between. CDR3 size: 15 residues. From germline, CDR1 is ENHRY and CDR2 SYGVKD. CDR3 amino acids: CAISDSGSGVYTQYF. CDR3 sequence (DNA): TGTGCCATCAGTGACTCCGGGAGTGGCGTTTATACGCAGTATTTT.

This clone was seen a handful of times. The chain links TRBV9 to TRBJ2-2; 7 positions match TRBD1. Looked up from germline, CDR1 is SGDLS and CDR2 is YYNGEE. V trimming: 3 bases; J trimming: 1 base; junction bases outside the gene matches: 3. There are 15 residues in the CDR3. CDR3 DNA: TGTGCCAGCAGCGAACAGGGGTGGAACACCGGGGAGCTGTTTTTT. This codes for CASSEQGWNTGELFF.

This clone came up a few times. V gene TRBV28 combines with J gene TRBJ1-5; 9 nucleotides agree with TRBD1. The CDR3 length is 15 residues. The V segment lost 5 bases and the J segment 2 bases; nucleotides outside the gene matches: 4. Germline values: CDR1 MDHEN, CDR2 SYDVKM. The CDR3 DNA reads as TGTGCCAGCAGTGCCACAGGGGGCGGCAATCAGCCCCAGCATTTT. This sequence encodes CASSATGGGNQPQHF.

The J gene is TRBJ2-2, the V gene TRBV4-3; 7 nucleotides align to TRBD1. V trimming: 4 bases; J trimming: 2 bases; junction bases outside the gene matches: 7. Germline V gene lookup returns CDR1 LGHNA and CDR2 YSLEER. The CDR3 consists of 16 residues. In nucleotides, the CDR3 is TGCGCCAGCAGCCCCCGAGGACAGGTTAACACCGGGGAGCTGTTTTTT. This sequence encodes CASSPRGQVNTGELFF.

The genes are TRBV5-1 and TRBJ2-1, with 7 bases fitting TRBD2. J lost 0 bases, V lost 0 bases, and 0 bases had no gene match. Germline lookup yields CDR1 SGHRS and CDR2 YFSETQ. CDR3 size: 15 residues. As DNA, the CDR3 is TGCGCCAGCAGCTTGGCTAGCGGCTCCTACAATGAGCAGTTCTTC. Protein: CASSLASGSYNEQFF.

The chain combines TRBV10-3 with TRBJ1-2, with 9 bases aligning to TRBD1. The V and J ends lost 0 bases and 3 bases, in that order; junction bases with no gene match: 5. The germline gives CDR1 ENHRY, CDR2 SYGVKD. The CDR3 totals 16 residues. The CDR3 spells CAISESTGGLYYGYTF. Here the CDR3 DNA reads TGTGCCATCAGTGAGTCGACAGGGGGTCTTTACTATGGCTACACCTTC.

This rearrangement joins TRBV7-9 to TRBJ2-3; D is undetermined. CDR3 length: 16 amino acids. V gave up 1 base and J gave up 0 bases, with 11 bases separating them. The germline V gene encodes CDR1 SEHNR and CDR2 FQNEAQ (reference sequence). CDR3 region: CASSLGIGGSTDTQYF. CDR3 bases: TGTGCCAGCAGCTTAGGTATTGGCGGTAGCACAGATACGCAGTATTTT. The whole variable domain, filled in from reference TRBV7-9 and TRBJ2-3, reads DTGVSQNPRHKITKRGQNVTFRCDPISEHNRLYWYRQTLGQGPEFLTYFQNEAQLEKSRLLSDRFSAERPKGSFSTLEIQRTEQGDSAMYLCASSLGIGGSTDTQYFGPGTRLTVL.

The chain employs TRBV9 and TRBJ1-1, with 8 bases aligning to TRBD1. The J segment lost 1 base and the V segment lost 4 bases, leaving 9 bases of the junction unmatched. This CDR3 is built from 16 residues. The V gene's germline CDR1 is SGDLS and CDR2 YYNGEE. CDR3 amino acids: CASSPNRGGENTEAFF. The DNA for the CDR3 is TGTGCCAGCAGCCCAAACAGGGGGGGGGAGAACACTGAAGCTTTCTTT.

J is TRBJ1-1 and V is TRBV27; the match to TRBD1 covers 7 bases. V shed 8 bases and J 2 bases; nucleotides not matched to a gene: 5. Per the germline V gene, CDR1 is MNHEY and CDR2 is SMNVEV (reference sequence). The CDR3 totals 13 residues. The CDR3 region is CASQRQGNTEAFF. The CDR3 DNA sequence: TGTGCCAGCCAAAGACAGGGCAACACTGAAGCTTTCTTT.

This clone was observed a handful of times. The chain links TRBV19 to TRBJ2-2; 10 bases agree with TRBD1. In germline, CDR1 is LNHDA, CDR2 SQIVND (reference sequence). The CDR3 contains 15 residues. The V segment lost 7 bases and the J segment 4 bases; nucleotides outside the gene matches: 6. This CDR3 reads CASTSGQGLTGELFF. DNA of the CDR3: TGTGCCAGTACATCGGGACAGGGGCTCACCGGGGAGCTGTTTTTT.

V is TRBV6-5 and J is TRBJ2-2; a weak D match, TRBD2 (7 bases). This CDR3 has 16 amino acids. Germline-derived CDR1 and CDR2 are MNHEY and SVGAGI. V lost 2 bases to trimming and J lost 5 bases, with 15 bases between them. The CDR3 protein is CASSYGGGRATGELFF. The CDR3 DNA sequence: TGTGCCAGCAGTTACGGGGGCGGGAGAGCTACCGGGGAGCTGTTTTTT.

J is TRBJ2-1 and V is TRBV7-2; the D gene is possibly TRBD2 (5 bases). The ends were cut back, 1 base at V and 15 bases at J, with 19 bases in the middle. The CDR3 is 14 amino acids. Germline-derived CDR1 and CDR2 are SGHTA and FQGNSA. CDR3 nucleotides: TGTGCCAGCAGCTTAGACCCTCCCTCGAGGGAAACGTTCTTC. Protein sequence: CASSLDPPSRETFF. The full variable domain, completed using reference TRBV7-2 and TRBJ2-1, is GAGVSQSPSNKVTEKGKDVELRCDPISGHTALYWYRQSLGQGLEFLIYFQGNSAPDKSGLPSDRFSAERTGGSVSTLTIQRTQQEDSAVYLCASSLDPPSRETFFGPGTRLTVL.